This T cell receptor beta chain stems from a study of T cells in Graves' hyperthyroidism and ophthalmopathy. Fresh 10 ml peripheral blood yielded PBMCs. RNA transcripts gave rise to amplified TCR beta CDR3 regions. A set of HTBI primers served as the primers for a first-round RT-PCR of the TCR CDR3. MiXCR, applied by TCRdb to the multiplex PCR reads, yields one record per CDR3 protein. The sample includes about 550,000 distinct CDR3 sequences, about a fifth of them seen just once. The CDR3 totals 14 residues. Germline V CDR1 and CDR2: SGDLS, YYNGEE. V was trimmed by 0 bases and J by 5 bases, leaving 11 bases between them.

The sequence derives from a man aged 18 to 29 with Graves' hyperthyroidism. Sequences were obtained from blood. This sequence joins TRBV9 and TRBJ2-5; D not certain. The CDR3 sequence is CASSVGPSSETQYF. For the CDR3, the DNA is TGTGCCAGCAGCGTAGGCCCTTCCAGCGAGACCCAGTACTTC.